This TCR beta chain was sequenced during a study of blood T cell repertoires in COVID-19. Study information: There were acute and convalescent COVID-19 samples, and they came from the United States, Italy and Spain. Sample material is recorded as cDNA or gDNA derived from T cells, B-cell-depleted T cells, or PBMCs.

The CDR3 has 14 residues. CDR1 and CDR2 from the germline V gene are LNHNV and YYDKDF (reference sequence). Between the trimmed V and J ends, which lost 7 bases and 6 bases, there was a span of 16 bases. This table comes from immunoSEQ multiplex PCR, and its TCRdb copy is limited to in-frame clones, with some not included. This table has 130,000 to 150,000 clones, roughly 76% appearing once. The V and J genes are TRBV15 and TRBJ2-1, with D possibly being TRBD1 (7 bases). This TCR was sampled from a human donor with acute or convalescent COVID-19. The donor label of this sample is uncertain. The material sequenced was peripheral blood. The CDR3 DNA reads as TGTGCCACCAACCCTCACAGGGGAGGCAATGAGCAGTTCTTC. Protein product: CATNPHRGGNEQFF.